One and the same sample provided the 11 T cell receptor beta chains below, sequenced in a study of T-cell reconstitution after alpha-beta-depleted transplantation in children. Unique molecular identifiers were incorporated when the TCRbeta library was constructed. Via MiXCR, TCRdb re-called the PCR reads, giving one row per CDR3 protein. Of under 300,000 distinct CDR3 sequences listed, approximately 9.7% are singletons. The sample here was PBMCs from the stem cell graft donor, taken from the stem cell graft. These receptors originate from a human donor who donated a stem cell graft to a child with SCID.

The chain is built from TRBV11-2 and TRBJ1-6, with D maybe TRBD1 (6 bases). The CDR3 totals 18 residues. V dropped 0 bases and J dropped 4 bases, with 16 bases sitting between them. Looked up from germline, CDR1 is SGHAT and CDR2 is FQNNGV. The DNA of the CDR3 is TGTGCCAGCAGCTTAGAGGATCAGGGGATAAGATATAATTCACCCCTCCACTTT. Amino acid sequence: CASSLEDQGIRYNSPLHF. The variable domain in full, with the rest retrieved from reference TRBV11-2 and TRBJ1-6, is EAGVAQSPRYKIIEKRQSVAFWCNPISGHATLYWYQQILGQGPKLLIQFQNNGVVDDSQLPKDRFSAERLKGVDSTLKIQPAKLEDSAVYLCASSLEDQGIRYNSPLHFGNGTRLTVT.

This clonotype was seen many times. The V call is TRBV5-1, the J call TRBJ2-7; tentatively, D is TRBD1 or TRBD2 (5 bases each). The CDR3 has 13 amino acids. Germline loops: CDR1 SGHRS, CDR2 YFSETQ. V gave up 4 bases and J gave up 2 bases, with 10 bases separating them. The CDR3 DNA follows: TGCGCCAGCAGCCCGGGACCTACCTACGAGCAGTACTTC. Translation gives CASSPGPTYEQYF.

This clonotype was recorded at least ten times. The chain carries TRBV7-7 and TRBJ2-5; D remains ambiguous. Germline CDR1 reads SSHAT; CDR2 reads FNYEAQ (reference sequence). The V gene lost 3 bases and the J gene lost 1 base, with 6 bases spanning the gap. This CDR3 has 13 amino acids. CDR3: CASSFQFQETQYF. In nucleotides, the CDR3 is TGTGCCAGCAGCTTCCAATTCCAAGAGACCCAGTACTTC.

The rearrangement uses TRBV7-9 and TRBJ2-7, with unresolved D. Per the germline V gene, CDR1 is SEHNR and CDR2 is FQNEAQ (reference sequence). The V end was cut by 4 bases, the J end by 0 bases, with 13 bases between. This CDR3 is 15 amino acids long. Written as DNA, the CDR3 is TGTGCCAGCAGCTCTGGTCAGGAAATCTCCTACGAGCAGTACTTC. Residues: CASSSGQEISYEQYF.

CDR3 sequence reads: CASSFPGQGLDTEAFF. Here the CDR3 DNA reads TGCGCCAGCAGCTTCCCCGGACAGGGACTCGACACTGAAGCTTTCTTT. This rearrangement joins TRBV5-1 to TRBJ1-1, with TRBD1 matching 8 bases. The CDR3 has 16 amino acids. Germline CDR1 reads SGHRS; CDR2 reads YFSETQ. The ends lost 2 bases at V and 3 bases at J; junction bases unmatched: 9.

This clonotype showed up many times. The genes are TRBV20-1 and TRBJ1-1; the D is unclear. There are 16 residues in the CDR3. V was shortened by 2 bases and J by 3 bases, with 19 bases between the two germline ends. CDR1 is DFQATT, CDR2 SNEGSKA, per germline (reference sequence). CDR3 DNA sequence: TGCAGTGCTAGAAATGGTCAGAAACCGCTTTACACTGAAGCTTTCTTT. Encoded protein: CSARNGQKPLYTEAFF.

This clonotype was observed at least ten times. The chain is built from TRBV4-2 and TRBJ1-6, with no clear D. This CDR3 region has 14 residues. The germline gives CDR1 LGHNA, CDR2 YNFKEQ. Trimming pared 1 base from V and 7 bases from J, leaving 8 bases between. The CDR3, as DNA: TGTGCCAGCAGCCAAGGGCGCTTAAATTCACCCCTCCACTTT. This gives the protein CASSQGRLNSPLHF.

V gene TRBV15 combines with J gene TRBJ1-1, with a tentative D call TRBD1 (6 bases). V lost 0 bases, J lost 3 bases, and 11 bases lay in between. The CDR3 consists of 15 residues. CDR1 and CDR2 from the germline V gene are LNHNV and YYDKDF (reference sequence). The CDR3 DNA follows: TGTGCCACCAGCAGAGATAGCAGGGGCGACACTGAAGCTTTCTTT. Its protein is CATSRDSRGDTEAFF.

This clonotype appeared many times. The chain employs TRBV7-8 and TRBJ1-1; D ambiguous. V was clipped by 1 base and J by 4 bases, with 19 bases between them. Germline V gene lookup returns CDR1 SGHVS and CDR2 FQNEAQ. This CDR3 comprises 17 residues. The CDR3 region is CASSLDRSSSMSTEAFF. The CDR3, as DNA: TGTGCCAGCAGCTTAGATCGCAGCTCCAGTATGAGCACTGAAGCTTTCTTT.

For this clonotype: This may be a read error, as it is one base from a much larger clone. V usage is TRBV5-1 and J usage is TRBJ2-7; tentative D call: TRBD1 (5 bases). CDR3 size: 14 residues. The germline V gene encodes CDR1 SGHRS and CDR2 YFSETQ. CDR3 sequence: CSSSFQGGTYEQYF. CDR3 in DNA: TGCTCCAGCAGCTTCCAGGGTGGCACCTACGAGCAGTACTTC.

This clonotype was recorded many times. The chain recombines TRBV12-3 or TRBV12-4 with TRBJ1-2, with unresolved D. The ends were cut back, 5 bases at V and 0 bases at J, with 7 bases in the middle. The CDR3 loop spans 13 amino acids. The chain's CDR3 is CASSNGPNYGYTF. CDR3 nucleotide sequence: TGTGCCAGCAGTAATGGTCCTAACTATGGCTACACCTTC.